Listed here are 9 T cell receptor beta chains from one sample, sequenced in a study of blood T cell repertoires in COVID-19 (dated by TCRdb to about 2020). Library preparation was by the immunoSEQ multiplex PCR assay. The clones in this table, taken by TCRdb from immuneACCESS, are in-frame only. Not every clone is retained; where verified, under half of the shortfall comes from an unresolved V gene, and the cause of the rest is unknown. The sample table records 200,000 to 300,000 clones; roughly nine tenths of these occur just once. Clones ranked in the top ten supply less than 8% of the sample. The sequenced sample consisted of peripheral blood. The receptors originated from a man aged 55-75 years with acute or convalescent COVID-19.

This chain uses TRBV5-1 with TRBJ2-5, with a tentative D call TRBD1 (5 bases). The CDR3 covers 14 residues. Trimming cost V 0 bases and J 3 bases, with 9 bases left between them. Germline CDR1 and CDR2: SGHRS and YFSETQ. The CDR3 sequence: CASSLAREKETQYF. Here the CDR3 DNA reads TGCGCCAGCAGCTTGGCCAGGGAAAAAGAGACCCAGTACTTC.

The CDR3 bases are TGTGCCATCAGTGCCTCGGGGGACGGAACCGAGCAGTACTTC. Translation: CAISASGDGTEQYF. V and J are TRBV10-3 and TRBJ2-7; D might be TRBD2 (6 bases). The CDR3 contains 14 residues. The V end lost 4 bases, the J end lost 6 bases, and 16 bases lay between the germline ends. In germline, CDR1 is ENHRY, CDR2 SYGVKD.

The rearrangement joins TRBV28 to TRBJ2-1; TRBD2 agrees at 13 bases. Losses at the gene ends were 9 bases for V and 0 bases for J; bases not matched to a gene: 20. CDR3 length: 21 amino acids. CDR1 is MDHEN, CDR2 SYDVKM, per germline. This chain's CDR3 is CASPSATGLAGPKSSYNEQFF. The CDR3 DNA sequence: TGTGCCAGTCCGAGCGCGACGGGACTAGCGGGACCAAAAAGCTCCTACAATGAGCAGTTCTTC.

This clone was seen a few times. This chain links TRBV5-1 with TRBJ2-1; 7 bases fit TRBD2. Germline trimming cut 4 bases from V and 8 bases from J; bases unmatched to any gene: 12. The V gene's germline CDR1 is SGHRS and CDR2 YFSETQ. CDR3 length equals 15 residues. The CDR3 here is CASSPPVAGVDEQFF. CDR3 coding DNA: TGCGCCAGCAGCCCCCCCGTGGCGGGAGTCGATGAGCAGTTCTTC. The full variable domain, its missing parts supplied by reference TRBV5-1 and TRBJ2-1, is KAGVTQTPRYLIKTRGQQVTLSCSPISGHRSVSWYQQTPGQGLQFLFEYFSETQRNKGNFPGRFSGRQFSNSRSEMNVSTLELGDSALYLCASSPPVAGVDEQFFGPGTRLTVL.

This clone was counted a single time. The CDR3 reads CASSQGGQAFF. The CDR3 DNA sequence: TGTGCCAGCAGCCAAGGAGGACAGGCTTTCTTT. The V and J genes are TRBV3-1 (or the pseudogene TRBV3-2) and TRBJ1-1; tentatively, D is TRBD1 (6 bases). V was trimmed by 1 base and J by 11 bases, leaving 8 bases between them. In germline, CDR1 is LGHDT, CDR2 YNNKEL (reference sequence). The CDR3 runs to 11 residues.

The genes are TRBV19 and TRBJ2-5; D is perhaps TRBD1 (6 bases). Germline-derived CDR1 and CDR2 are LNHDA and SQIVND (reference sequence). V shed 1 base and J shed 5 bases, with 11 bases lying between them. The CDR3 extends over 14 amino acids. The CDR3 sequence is CASSIVGGVETQYF. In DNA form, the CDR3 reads TGTGCCAGTAGTATAGTTGGGGGCGTGGAGACCCAGTACTTC.

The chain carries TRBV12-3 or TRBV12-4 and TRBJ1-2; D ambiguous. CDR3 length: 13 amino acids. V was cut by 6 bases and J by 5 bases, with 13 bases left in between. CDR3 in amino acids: CASSLSSVYGYTF. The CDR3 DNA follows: TGTGCCAGCAGCCTCTCGTCAGTATATGGCTACACCTTC.

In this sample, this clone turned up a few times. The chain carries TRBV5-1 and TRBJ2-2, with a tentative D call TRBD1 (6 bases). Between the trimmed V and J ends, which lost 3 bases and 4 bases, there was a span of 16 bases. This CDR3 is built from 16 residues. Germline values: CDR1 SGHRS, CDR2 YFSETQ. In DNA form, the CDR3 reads TGCGCCAGCAGCTCACCCTCGGGACAAACCACCGGGGAGCTGTTTTTT. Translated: CASSSPSGQTTGELFF.

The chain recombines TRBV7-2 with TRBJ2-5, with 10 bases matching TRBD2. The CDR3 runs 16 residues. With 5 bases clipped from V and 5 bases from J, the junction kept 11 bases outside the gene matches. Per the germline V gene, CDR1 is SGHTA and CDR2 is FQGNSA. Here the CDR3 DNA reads TGTGCCAGCAGCACGGACGGACTAGCGGCGGGGGAGACCCAGTACTTC. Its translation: CASSTDGLAAGETQYF. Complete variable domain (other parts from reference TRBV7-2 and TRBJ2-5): GAGVSQSPSNKVTEKGKDVELRCDPISGHTALYWYRQSLGQGLEFLIYFQGNSAPDKSGLPSDRFSAERTGGSVSTLTIQRTQQEDSAVYLCASSTDGLAAGETQYFGPGTRLLVL.